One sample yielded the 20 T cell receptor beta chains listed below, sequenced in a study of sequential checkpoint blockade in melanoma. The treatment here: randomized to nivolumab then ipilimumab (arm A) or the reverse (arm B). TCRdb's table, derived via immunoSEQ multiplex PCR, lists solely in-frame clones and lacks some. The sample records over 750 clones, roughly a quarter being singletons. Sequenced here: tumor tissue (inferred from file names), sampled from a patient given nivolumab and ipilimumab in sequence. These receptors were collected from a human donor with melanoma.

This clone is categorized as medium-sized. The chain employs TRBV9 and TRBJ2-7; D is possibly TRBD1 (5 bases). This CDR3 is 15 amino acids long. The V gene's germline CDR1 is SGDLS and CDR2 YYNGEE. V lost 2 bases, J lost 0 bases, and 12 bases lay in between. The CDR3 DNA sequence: TGTGCCAGCAGCGTTGGACACCAAAGCTCCTACGAGCAGTACTTC. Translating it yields CASSVGHQSSYEQYF. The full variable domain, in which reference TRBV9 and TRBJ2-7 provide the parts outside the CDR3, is DSGVTQTPKHLITATGQRVTLRCSPRSGDLSVYWYQQSLDQGLQFLIQYYNGEERAKGNILERFSAQQFPDLHSELNLSSLELGDSALYFCASSVGHQSSYEQYFGPGTRLTVT.

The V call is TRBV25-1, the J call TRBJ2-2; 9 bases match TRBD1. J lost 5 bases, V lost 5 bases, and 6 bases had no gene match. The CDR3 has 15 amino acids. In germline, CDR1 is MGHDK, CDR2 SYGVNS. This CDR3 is CASSTRDRVTGELFF. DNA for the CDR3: TGTGCCAGCAGTACACGGGACAGGGTTACCGGGGAGCTGTTTTTT.

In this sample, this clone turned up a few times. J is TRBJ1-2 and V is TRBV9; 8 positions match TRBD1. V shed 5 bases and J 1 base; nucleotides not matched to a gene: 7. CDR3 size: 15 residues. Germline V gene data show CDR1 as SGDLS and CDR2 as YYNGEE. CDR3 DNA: TGTGCCAGCAGGCGGGGGACAGGCGGTAACTATGGCTACACCTTC. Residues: CASRRGTGGNYGYTF.

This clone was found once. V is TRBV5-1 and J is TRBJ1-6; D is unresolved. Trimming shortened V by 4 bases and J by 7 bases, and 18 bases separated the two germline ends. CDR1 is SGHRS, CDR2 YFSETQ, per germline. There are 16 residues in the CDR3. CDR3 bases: TGCGCCAGCAGCCCTAATCCCCCAGGCCTGAATTCACCCCTCCACTTT. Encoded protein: CASSPNPPGLNSPLHF.

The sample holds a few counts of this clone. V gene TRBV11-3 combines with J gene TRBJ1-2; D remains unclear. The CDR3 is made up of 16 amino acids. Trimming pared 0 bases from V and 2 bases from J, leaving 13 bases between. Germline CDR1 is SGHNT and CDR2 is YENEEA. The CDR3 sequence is CASSLDPPPVNYGYTF. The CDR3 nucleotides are TGTGCCAGCAGCTTAGATCCCCCCCCGGTCAACTATGGCTACACCTTC.

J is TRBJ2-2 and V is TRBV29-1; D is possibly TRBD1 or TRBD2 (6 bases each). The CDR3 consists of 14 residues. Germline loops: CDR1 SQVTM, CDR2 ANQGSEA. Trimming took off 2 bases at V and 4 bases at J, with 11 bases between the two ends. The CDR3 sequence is CSVELGGFTGELFF. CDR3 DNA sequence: TGCAGCGTTGAATTAGGGGGGTTCACCGGGGAGCTGTTTTTT.

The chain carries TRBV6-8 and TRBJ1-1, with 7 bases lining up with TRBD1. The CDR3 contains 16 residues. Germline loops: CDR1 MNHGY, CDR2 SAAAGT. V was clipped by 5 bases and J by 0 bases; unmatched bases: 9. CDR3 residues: CASSGVTGLMNTEAFF. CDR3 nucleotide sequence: TGTGCCAGCAGTGGCGTGACAGGGCTCATGAACACTGAAGCTTTCTTT.

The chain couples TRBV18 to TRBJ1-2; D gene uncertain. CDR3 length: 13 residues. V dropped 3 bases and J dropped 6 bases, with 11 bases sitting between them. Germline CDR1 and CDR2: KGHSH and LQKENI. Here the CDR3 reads CASSPISTDGYTF. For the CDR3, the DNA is TGTGCCAGCTCACCTATTTCGACGGATGGCTACACCTTC.

The CDR3 loop reads CASKASRNNEQFF. CDR3 bases: TGTGCCAGCAAGGCTAGTCGGAACAATGAGCAGTTCTTC. V is TRBV6-8 and J is TRBJ2-1; D remains ambiguous. CDR3 length: 13 residues. CDR1 and CDR2 (germline): MNHGY, SAAAGT. V was clipped by 7 bases and J by 5 bases, with 12 bases between them.

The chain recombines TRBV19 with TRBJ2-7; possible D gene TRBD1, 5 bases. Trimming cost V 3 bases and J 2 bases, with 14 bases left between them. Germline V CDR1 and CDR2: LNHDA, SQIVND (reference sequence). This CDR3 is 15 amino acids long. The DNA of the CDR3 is TGTGCCAGTAGTATCCAACAGGTCCCCACCTACGAGCAGTACTTC. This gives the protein CASSIQQVPTYEQYF.

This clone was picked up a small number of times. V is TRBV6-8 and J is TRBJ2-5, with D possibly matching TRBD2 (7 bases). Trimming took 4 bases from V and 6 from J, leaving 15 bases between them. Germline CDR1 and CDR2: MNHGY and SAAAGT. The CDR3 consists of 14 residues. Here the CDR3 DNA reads TGTGCCAGCAGTTGGGGGGGCGGAAGGAAGACCCAGTACTTC. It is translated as CASSWGGGRKTQYF.

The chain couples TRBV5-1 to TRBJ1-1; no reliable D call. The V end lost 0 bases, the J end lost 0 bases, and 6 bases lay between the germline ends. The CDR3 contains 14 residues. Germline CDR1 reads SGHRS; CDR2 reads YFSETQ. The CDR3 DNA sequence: TGCGCCAGCAGCTTGGGTGCCATGAACACTGAAGCTTTCTTT. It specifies CASSLGAMNTEAFF.

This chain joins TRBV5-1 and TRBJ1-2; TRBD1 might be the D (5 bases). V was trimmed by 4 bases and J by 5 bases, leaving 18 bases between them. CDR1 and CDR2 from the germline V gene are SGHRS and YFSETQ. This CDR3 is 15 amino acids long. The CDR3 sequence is CASSGTGTPGYGYTF. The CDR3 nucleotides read TGCGCCAGCAGCGGTACCGGGACGCCGGGGTATGGCTACACCTTC.

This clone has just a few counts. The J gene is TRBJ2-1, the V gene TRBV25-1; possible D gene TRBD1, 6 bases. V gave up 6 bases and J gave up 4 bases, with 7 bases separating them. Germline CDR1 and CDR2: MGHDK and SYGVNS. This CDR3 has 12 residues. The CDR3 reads CASRQGYNEQFF. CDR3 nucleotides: TGTGCCAGCAGGCAGGGGTACAATGAGCAGTTCTTC.

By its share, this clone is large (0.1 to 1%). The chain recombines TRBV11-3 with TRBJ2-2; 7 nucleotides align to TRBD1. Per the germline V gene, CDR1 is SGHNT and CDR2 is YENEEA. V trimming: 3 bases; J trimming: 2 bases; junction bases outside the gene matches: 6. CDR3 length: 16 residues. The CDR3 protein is CASSLEGGINTGELFF. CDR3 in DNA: TGTGCCAGCAGCTTGGAAGGGGGCATTAACACCGGGGAGCTGTTTTTT. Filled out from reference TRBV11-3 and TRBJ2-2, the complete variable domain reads EAGVVQSPRYKIIEKKQPVAFWCNPISGHNTLYWYLQNLGQGPELLIRYENEEAVDDSQLPKDRFSAERLKGVDSTLKIQPAELGDSAVYLCASSLEGGINTGELFFGEGSRLTVL.

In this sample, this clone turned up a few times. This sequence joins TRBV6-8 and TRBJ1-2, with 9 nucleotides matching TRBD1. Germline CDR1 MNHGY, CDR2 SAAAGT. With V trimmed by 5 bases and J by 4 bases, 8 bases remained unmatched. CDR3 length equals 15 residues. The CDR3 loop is CASSDPGQGIYGYTF. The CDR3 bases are TGTGCCAGCAGTGACCCGGGACAGGGCATCTATGGCTACACCTTC.

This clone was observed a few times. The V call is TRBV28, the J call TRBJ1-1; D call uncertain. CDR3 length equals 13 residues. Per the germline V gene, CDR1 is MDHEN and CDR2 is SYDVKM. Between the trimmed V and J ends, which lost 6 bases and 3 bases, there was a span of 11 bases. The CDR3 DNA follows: TGTGCCAGCAGGGTAAGGATCGACACTGAAGCTTTCTTT. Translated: CASRVRIDTEAFF. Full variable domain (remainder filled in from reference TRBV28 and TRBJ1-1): DVKVTQSSRYLVKRTGEKVFLECVQDMDHENMFWYRQDPGLGLRLIYFSYDVKMKEKGDIPEGYSVSREKKERFSLILESASTNQTSMYLCASRVRIDTEAFFGQGTRLTVV.

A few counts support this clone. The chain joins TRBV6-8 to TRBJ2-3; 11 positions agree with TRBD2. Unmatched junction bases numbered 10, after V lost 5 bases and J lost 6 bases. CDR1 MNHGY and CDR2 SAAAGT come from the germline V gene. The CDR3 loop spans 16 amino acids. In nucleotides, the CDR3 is TGTGCCAGCAGTCCCCTTAGCGGGGGGGCAAGGGATACGCAGTATTTT. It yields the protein CASSPLSGGARDTQYF.

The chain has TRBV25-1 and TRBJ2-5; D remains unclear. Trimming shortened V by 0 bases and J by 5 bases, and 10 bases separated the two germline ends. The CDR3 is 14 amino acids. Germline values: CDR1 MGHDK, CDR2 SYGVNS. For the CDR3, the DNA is TGTGCCAGCAGTGAATATGGGATTCAGGAGACCCAGTACTTC. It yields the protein CASSEYGIQETQYF.

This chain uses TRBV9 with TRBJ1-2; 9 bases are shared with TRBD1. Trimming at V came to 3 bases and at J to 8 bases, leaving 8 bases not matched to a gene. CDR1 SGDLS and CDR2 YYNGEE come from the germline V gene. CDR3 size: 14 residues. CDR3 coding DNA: TGTGCCAGCAGCGGACCACAGGGGGCGCAGGGCTACACCTTC. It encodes CASSGPQGAQGYTF.